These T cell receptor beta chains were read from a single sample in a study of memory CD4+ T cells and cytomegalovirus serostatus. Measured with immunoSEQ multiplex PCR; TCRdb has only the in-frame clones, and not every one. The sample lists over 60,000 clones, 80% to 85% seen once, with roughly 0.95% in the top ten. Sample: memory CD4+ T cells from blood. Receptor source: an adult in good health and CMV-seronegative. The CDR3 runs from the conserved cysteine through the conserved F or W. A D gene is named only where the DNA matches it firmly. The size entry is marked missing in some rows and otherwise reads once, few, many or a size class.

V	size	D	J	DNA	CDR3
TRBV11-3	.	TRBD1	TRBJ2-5	TGTGCCAGCAGCTTAGGGCTCGGACAGGGAGAGACCCAGTACTTC	CASSLGLGQGETQYF
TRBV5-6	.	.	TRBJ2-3	TGTGCCAGCAGCTTGGGATCACGAACTCTCCCAGATACGCAGTATTTT	CASSLGSRTLPDTQYF
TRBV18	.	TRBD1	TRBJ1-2	TGTGCCAGCTCACCGGGGGACAGGGCCGAGTATAATGGCTACACCTTC	CASSPGDRAEYNGYTF
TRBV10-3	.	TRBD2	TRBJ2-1	TGTGCCATCACTCGGACTAGCGCCTACAATGAGCAGTTCTTC	CAITRTSAYNEQFF
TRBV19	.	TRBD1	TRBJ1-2	TGTGCCAGTAGGGAACAGGGGGGGCTCTATGGCTACACCTTC	CASREQGGLYGYTF
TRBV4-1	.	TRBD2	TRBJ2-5	TGCGCCAGCAGCAACTGGGCGCCCCAATTCCGGCAGCGGGGGGGCGAGACCCAGTACTTC	CASSNWAPQFRQRGGETQYF
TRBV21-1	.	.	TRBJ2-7	TGTGCCAGCAGCAGGGGCGAGGGGACCTACGAGCAGTACTTC	CASSRGEGTYEQYF
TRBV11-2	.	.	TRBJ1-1	TGTGCCAGCAGCTTAGGTAGGGGAATCTCGACTGAAGCTTTCTTT	CASSLGRGISTEAFF
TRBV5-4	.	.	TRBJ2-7	TGTGCCAGCAGCTTGTTACAGGACGAGCAGTACTTC	CASSLLQDEQYF
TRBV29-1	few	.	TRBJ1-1	TGCAGCGTTGAAGATAGCGGAGCTTTCTTT	CSVEDSGAFF
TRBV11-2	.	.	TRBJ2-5	TGTGCCAGCAGCCGGGGGGTGAACAGGGGACTAAGGAAAGAGACCCAGTACTTC	CASSRGVNRGLRKETQYF
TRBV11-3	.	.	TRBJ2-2	TGTGCCAGCAGCAGATCGGGACAGAACACCGGGGAGCTGTTTTTT	CASSRSGQNTGELFF
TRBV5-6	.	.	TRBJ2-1	TGTGCCAGCAGCCTAGGACAGCAGATTTACAATGAGCAGTTCTTC	CASSLGQQIYNEQFF
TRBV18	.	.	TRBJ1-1	TGTGCCAGCTCCCTGAGCGTGGGAGACAGTACTATGAACACTGAAGCTTTCTTT	CASSLSVGDSTMNTEAFF
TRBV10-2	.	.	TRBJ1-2	TGCGCCAGCAGTGACCCGGGAAGCTATGGCTACACCTTC	CASSDPGSYGYTF
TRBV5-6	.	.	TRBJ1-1	TGTGCCAGCAGTTATAACACCGGGACGGCGAACACTGAAGCTTTCTTT	CASSYNTGTANTEAFF
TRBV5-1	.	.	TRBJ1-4	TGCGCCAGCAGCTTGGGGGGGGCCAGGGGCGCAACTAATGAAAAACTGTTTTTT	CASSLGGARGATNEKLFF
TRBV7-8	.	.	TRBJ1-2	TGTGCCAGCAGCTTAGTTCCCGGCGGCTATGGCTACACCTTC	CASSLVPGGYGYTF
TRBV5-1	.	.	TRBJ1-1	TGCGCCAGCAGCTGGGGCCCGGAAGCTGAAGCTTTCTTT	CASSWGPEAEAFF
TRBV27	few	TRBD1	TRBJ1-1	TGTGCCAGCAGGGACAGGGCGGGCACTGAAGCTTTCTTT	CASRDRAGTEAFF
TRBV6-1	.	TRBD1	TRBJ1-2	TGTGCCAGCAGTGAGGGGACAGGGGCTAACTATGGCTACACCTTC	CASSEGTGANYGYTF
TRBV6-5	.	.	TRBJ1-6	TGTGCCACCGGGGGTGGGGGCGCGGGTTCACCCCTCCACTTT	CATGGGGAGSPLHF
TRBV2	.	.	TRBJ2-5	TGTGCCAGCAGTGAACGGACAGCCACTCAAGAGACCCAGTACTTC	CASSERTATQETQYF
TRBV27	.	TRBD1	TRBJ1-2	TGTGCCAGCGCCCATCAGGACAGGGGTGGCTACACCTTC	CASAHQDRGGYTF
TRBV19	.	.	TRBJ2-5	TGTGCCAGTAGTGACAGAGGGGACCCGCGGGCGGAGACCCAGTACTTC	CASSDRGDPRAETQYF
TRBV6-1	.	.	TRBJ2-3	TGTGCTGCAAAAAGGGAGGAAGGCACAGATACGCAGTATTTT	CAAKREEGTDTQYF
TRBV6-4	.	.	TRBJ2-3	TGTGCCAGCAGCGCGGGCCCCCTCGGGGATACGCAGTATTTT	CASSAGPLGDTQYF
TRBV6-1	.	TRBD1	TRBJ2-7	TGTGCCAGCAGTGAAACGTGGACAGGGGAGTACGAGCAGTACTTC	CASSETWTGEYEQYF
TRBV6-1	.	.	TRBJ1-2	TGTGCCAGCAATCCAAGGGCCGAGCTTAACTATGGCTACACCTTC	CASNPRAELNYGYTF
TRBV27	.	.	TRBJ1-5	TGTGCCAGCAGTTTAAACCCAGGGCAGAATCAGCCCCAGCATTTT	CASSLNPGQNQPQHF
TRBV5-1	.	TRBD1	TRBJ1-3	TGCGCCAGCAGCTTGGGGGGACAGGCTTCTGGAAACACCATATATTTT	CASSLGGQASGNTIYF
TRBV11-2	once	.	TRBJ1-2	TGTGCCAGCAGCTTAGCCACTTCTAACTATGGCTACACCTTC	CASSLATSNYGYTF
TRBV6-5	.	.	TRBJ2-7	TGTGCCAGCAGCGAGGGGGGGAAGAAGTACTTC	CASSEGGKKYF
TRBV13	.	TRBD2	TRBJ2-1	TGTGCCAGCAGCTTACGACTAGCGGGAGTAAGCAATGAGCAGTTCTTC	CASSLRLAGVSNEQFF
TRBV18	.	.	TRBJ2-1	TGTGCCAGCTCACCACCAGGGCAGGGTCAAAATGAGCAGTTCTTC	CASSPPGQGQNEQFF
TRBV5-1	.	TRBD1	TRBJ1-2	TGCGCCAGCAGCTTTGTGGGACAGGGTTCTGACTATGGCTACACCTTC	CASSFVGQGSDYGYTF
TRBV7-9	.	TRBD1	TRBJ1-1	TGTGCCAGCAGCTTTCTCACAGGGGGCGGTAGGGACACTGAAGCTTTCTTT	CASSFLTGGGRDTEAFF
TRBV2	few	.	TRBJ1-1	TGTGCCCCCCGAGAGGGGAGGAACACTGAAGCTTTCTTT	CAPREGRNTEAFF
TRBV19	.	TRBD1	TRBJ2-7	TGTGCCAGTAGTAGACAGGGGGTTGACTACGAGCAGTACTTC	CASSRQGVDYEQYF
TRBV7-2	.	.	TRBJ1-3	TGTGCCAGCAGCTTAGGGGGCACTGGAAACACCATATATTTT	CASSLGGTGNTIYF
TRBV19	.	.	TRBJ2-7	TGTGCCAGTAGTATGGCCGGCTTGGAGCAGTACTTC	CASSMAGLEQYF